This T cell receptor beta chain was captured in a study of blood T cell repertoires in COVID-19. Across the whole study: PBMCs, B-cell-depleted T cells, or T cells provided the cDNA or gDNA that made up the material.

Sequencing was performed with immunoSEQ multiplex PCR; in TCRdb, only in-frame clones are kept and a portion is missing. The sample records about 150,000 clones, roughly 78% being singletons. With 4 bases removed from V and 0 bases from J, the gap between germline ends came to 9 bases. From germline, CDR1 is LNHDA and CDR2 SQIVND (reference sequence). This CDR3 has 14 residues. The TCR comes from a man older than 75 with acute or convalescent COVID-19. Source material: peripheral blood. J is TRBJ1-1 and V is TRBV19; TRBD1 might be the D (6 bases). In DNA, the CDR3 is TGTGCCAGTAGTACGGGACAAATGAACACTGAAGCTTTCTTT. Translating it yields CASSTGQMNTEAFF.